This TCR beta chain was documented in a study of shared clonotypes between healthy human individuals. Study overall: Per donor, three plates held CD4 naive cells, three held CD4 memory, two held CD8 naive and one held CD8 memory. Study-level results: Rarefaction showed sorted-subset sequencing was incomplete despite large depth. About 4.5% of naive CD4 clonotypes were common to a handful of donors.

The CDR3 spans 14 residues. With 8 bases removed from V and 2 bases from J, the gap between germline ends came to 12 bases. Looked up from germline, CDR1 is MDHEN and CDR2 is SYDVKM. The assay was immunoSEQ multiplex PCR, and TCRdb's table has in-frame clones only and misses some. The profile covers under 2.5 million clones, with around 92% appearing a single time and 0.3% to 0.45% taken by the ten largest. About this clone itself: The target antigen is unknown.

Caucasian adults residing in Nashville, Tennessee made up all the donors. Sequenced sample: naive CD4+ T cells from PBMCs. As to subset: CD45RA+ positively selected. The chain links TRBV28 to TRBJ2-2; D might be TRBD1 (5 bases). The source of this sequence is a man between 18 and 29 years old in good health. Some clones in this sample may be carry-over from other donors' samples. The CDR3 spells CASGSQANTGELFF. CDR3 sequence (DNA): TGTGCCAGCGGCTCACAGGCAAACACCGGGGAGCTGTTTTTT.